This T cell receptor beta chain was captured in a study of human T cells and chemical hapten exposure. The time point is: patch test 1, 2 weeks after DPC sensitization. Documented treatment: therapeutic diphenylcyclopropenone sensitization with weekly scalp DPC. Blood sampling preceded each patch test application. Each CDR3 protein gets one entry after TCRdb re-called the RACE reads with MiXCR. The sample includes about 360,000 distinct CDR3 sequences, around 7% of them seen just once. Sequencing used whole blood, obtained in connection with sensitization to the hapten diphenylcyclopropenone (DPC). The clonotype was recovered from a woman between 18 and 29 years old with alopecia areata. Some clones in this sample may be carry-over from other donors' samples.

CDR3 sequence: CASSLAASPLHF. CDR3 bases: TGTGCCAGCAGCTTGGCCGCCTCACCCCTCCACTTT. J is TRBJ1-6 and V is TRBV5-6; no definite D call. Looked up from germline, CDR1 is SGHDT and CDR2 is YYEEEE. V lost 0 bases to trimming and J lost 10 bases, with 5 bases between them. The CDR3 sequence is 12 residues long.